A selection of T cell receptor beta chains follows, all from one sample in a study of CD8+CD57+ T cells in acquired aplastic anemia. From the reads, TCRdb called clonotypes with MiXCR, one entry per CDR3 protein. The sample gives 150,000 or so distinct CDR3 sequences, roughly 50% of which show up once; around 3.2% is in the top ten. The sequencing input was sorted CD4+, CD8+, or CD8+CD57+ T cells (not recorded which) from PBMCs. The receptors shown here come from a human donor with aplastic anemia. CDR3s include the opening cysteine and the closing phenylalanine or tryptophan. The D gene is left open where the match is weak. Rows give clone size only sometimes, using once, few, many, or a class for an expanded clone.

-	TRBD1	TRBJ1-2	10	TRBV29-1	TGCAGGGGACAGGGCTATGGCTACACCTTC	CRGQGYGYTF
once	-	TRBJ1-1	13	TRBV2	TGTGCCAGCACATCACAGGGAGAAACTGAAGCTTTCTTT	CASTSQGETEAFF
once	TRBD1	TRBJ2-3	15	TRBV6-1	TGTGCCAGCAGGGAGGGACAGGGTGAATCAGATACGCAGTATTTT	CASREGQGESDTQYF
many	-	TRBJ2-5	13	TRBV14	TGTGCCAGCAGCCCCACGCGGGGCGAGACCCAGTACTTC	CASSPTRGETQYF
-	-	TRBJ1-1	11	TRBV10-2	TGCGCCAGCCTTAAAAACACTGAAGCTTTCTTT	CASLKNTEAFF
-	TRBD1	TRBJ1-2	12	TRBV6-5	TGTGCCAGCAGTTACGCAGGGGGTGGCTACACCTTC	CASSYAGGGYTF
many	-	TRBJ1-2	13	TRBV6-1	TGTGCCAGCAGTGAATCGAGGGGCCCCGGCTACACCTTC	CASSESRGPGYTF
many	TRBD2	TRBJ2-1	16	TRBV20-1	TGCAGTGCTAGAACCGGGACTAGTATTTTCTACAATGAGCAGTTCTTC	CSARTGTSIFYNEQFF
-	TRBD2	TRBJ2-4	19	TRBV4-1	TGCGCCAGCAGCCAAGATATCGTGCTAGCGGGGGGGCGGGAAAACATTCAGTACTTC	CASSQDIVLAGGRENIQYF
many	TRBD2	TRBJ2-3	15	TRBV5-6	TGTGCCAGCAGCCGACTAGCGGGAAAGACAGATACGCAGTATTTT	CASSRLAGKTDTQYF
-	-	TRBJ1-2	13	TRBV14	TGTGCCAGCAGCCCACCCAGGGGTACAGGCTACACCTTC	CASSPPRGTGYTF
many	-	TRBJ2-7	12	TRBV6-2/TRBV6-3	TGTGCCAGCAGGGGACAAAAATACGAGCAGTACTTC	CASRGQKYEQYF
-	-	TRBJ2-3	14	TRBV30	TGTGCCTGGACATACGGGCTCAGCACAGATACGCAGTATTTT	CAWTYGLSTDTQYF
many	-	TRBJ2-3	13	TRBV6-5	TGTGCCAGCAGTCGGGACGGACTAGATACGCAGTATTTT	CASSRDGLDTQYF
-	TRBD1	TRBJ1-4	15	TRBV19	TGTGCCAGTGCCGGACAGGGACGGCCGTCGGAAAAACTGTTTTTT	CASAGQGRPSEKLFF
many	-	TRBJ1-2	10	TRBV20-1	TGCAGTATAGGCCACGAGGGCTACACCTTC	CSIGHEGYTF
-	-	TRBJ2-7	15	TRBV15	TGTGCCACCAGCAGAGACAGGGGCCTAGCCTACGAGCAGTACTTC	CATSRDRGLAYEQYF
many	TRBD1	TRBJ2-7	15	TRBV9	TGTGCCAGCAGCGTAGATGTCAGGGGGCTCTACGAGCAGTACTTC	CASSVDVRGLYEQYF
once	TRBD1	TRBJ1-4	14	TRBV7-9	TGTGCCAGCGCCACAGGACAGGGGGGTGAAAAACTGTTTTTT	CASATGQGGEKLFF
-	-	TRBJ1-2	14	TRBV3-1	TGTGCCAGCAGCCCCCCGATCGCGGGGGGAGGCTACACCTTC	CASSPPIAGGGYTF
few	TRBD1	TRBJ2-7	12	TRBV7-9	TGTGCCAGCAGTTCGACAGGGGTCGAGCAGTACTTC	CASSSTGVEQYF
many	TRBD2	TRBJ2-7	13	TRBV20-1	TGCAGTGCCTCGGGACTAGACGCTTACGAGCAGTACTTC	CSASGLDAYEQYF
many	TRBD2	TRBJ2-7	16	TRBV20-1	TGCAGTGCTGAGGGACTAGCGGGGGGCCATACCTACGAGCAGTACTTC	CSAEGLAGGHTYEQYF
-	TRBD2	TRBJ2-1	15	TRBV10-3	TGTGCCATCAAGGGTTGGGAGGGACGTTACAATGAGCAGTTCTTC	CAIKGWEGRYNEQFF
-	TRBD1	TRBJ2-7	17	TRBV11-2	TGTGCCAGCAGCACGACTACTAACAGGGGTCTTTTTTACGAGCAGTACTTC	CASSTTTNRGLFYEQYF
few	-	TRBJ1-1	13	TRBV6-1	TGTGCCAGCAGTGAAGCTATTAACTCAAAAGCTTTCTTT	CASSEAINSKAFF
many	-	TRBJ1-6	14	TRBV11-2	TGTGCCAGCAGAATTGGGGGGGACAATTCACCCCTCCACTTT	CASRIGGDNSPLHF
many	TRBD1	TRBJ1-1	13	TRBV10-3	TGTGCCATCAGCGGGACAGGGAATACTGAAGCTTTCTTT	CAISGTGNTEAFF
-	-	TRBJ2-5	17	TRBV4-3	-	CASSQVGAGTYQETRYF